This T cell receptor (beta chain) originates from a study of blood T cell repertoires in COVID-19. Profiled with immunoSEQ multiplex PCR; TCRdb holds only in-frame clones, not every one. The profile shows roughly 150,000 clones, 88% of them singletons. The V gene end was trimmed by 6 bases and the J gene end by 4 bases; junction bases not matched to a gene: 4. CDR3 length: 13 amino acids. Germline lookup yields CDR1 KGHSH and CDR2 LQKENI. This clonotype originated in a man in his fifties who had recovered from COVID-19. This chain uses TRBV18 with TRBJ2-5, with 8 positions matching TRBD2. Sequencing was done on a sample of peripheral blood. The CDR3 protein is CASSLAGPETQYF. The DNA of the CDR3 is TGTGCCAGCTCTTTAGCGGGACCAGAGACCCAGTACTTC.